One sample yielded the 16 T cell receptor beta chains listed below, sequenced in a study of cytomegalovirus exposure and HLA in healthy donors listed by TCRdb under 2017. Libraries were made using the immunoSEQ multiplex PCR assay. The multiplex PCR relied on a mix of 60 forward primers for TCR Vbeta segments and 13 reverse primers for TCR Jbeta segments. TCRdb provides this immuneACCESS table in a form limited to in-frame rearrangements. Some clones are lacking; in checked studies, under half of them reflect an unresolved V gene, and why the rest are absent is not known. The sample table holds under 150,000 clones, of which 82% were seen once. The top ten clones comprise approximately 3% of the sample. Sequenced input: PBMCs. These TCRs come from a boy aged 2 to 9 in good health and CMV-seronegative.

The chain uses TRBV10-3 and TRBJ2-1; a possible D gene is TRBD2 (7 bases). The germline V gene has CDR1 ENHRY and CDR2 SYGVKD. The V end was cut by 4 bases, the J end by 10 bases, with 17 bases between. The length of the CDR3 is 14 residues. The CDR3 coding sequence is TGTGCCATCAGTGCTCAACTAGCGAGGGGGGAGCAGTTCTTC. Protein product: CAISAQLARGEQFF.

The rearrangement uses TRBV4-2 and TRBJ2-7; D possibly corresponds to TRBD1 (5 bases). Germline V CDR1 and CDR2: LGHNA, YNFKEQ. V gave up 0 bases and J gave up 8 bases, with 11 bases separating them. The CDR3 runs to 13 residues. The CDR3 DNA sequence: TGTGCCAGCAGCCAAGATCCAGGGTACAAGCAGTACTTC. This sequence encodes CASSQDPGYKQYF.

A single count supports this clone. The rearrangement links TRBV9 to TRBJ1-1, with D perhaps matching TRBD1 (5 bases). The germline gives CDR1 SGDLS, CDR2 YYNGEE. Trimming removed 2 bases at V and 5 bases at J, with 10 bases between. The CDR3 runs to 13 residues. In nucleotides, the CDR3 is TGTGCCAGCAGCGTGGGAGGGGAAACTGAAGCTTTCTTT. Its protein is CASSVGGETEAFF.

The J gene is TRBJ1-4, the V gene TRBV6-5; no reliable D call. Deletions cut 3 bases from V and 7 bases from J, with 12 bases between. Germline V gives CDR1 MNHEY, CDR2 SVGAGI. This CDR3 has 14 amino acids. The CDR3, as DNA: TGTGCCAGCAGTTATCCCCCTCCGGGTGAAAAACTGTTTTTT. Translating gives CASSYPPPGEKLFF.

Written as DNA, the CDR3 is TGTGCCAGCAGCTCTTACGGGACAGGGAACTATGGCTACACCTTC. It specifies CASSSYGTGNYGYTF. The chain has TRBV11-2 and TRBJ1-2; 9 bases match TRBD1. The CDR3 sequence is 15 residues long. The J segment lost 2 bases and the V segment lost 4 bases, leaving 5 bases of the junction unmatched. In germline, CDR1 is SGHAT, CDR2 FQNNGV.

The chain carries TRBV7-9 and TRBJ2-7; tentative D call: TRBD1 (5 bases). The CDR3 runs to 13 residues. CDR1 and CDR2 (germline): SEHNR, FQNEAQ (reference sequence). Trimming pared 4 bases from V and 6 bases from J, leaving 13 bases between. The CDR3 here is CASSSDSFLEQYF. The CDR3 DNA sequence: TGTGCCAGCAGCTCCGACAGTTTTCTCGAGCAGTACTTC. The variable domain in full, completed from reference TRBV7-9 and TRBJ2-7, reads DTGVSQNPRHKITKRGQNVTFRCDPISEHNRLYWYRQTLGQGPEFLTYFQNEAQLEKSRLLSDRFSAERPKGSFSTLEIQRTEQGDSAMYLCASSSDSFLEQYFGPGTRLTVT.

The rearrangement uses TRBV6-1 and TRBJ2-3; 16 nucleotides agree with TRBD2. The CDR3 has 17 amino acids. Losses at the gene ends were 5 bases for V and 11 bases for J; bases not matched to a gene: 13. CDR1 is MNHNS and CDR2 is SASEGT in the germline V gene. The CDR3 bases are TGTGCCAGCAGTCAAGGCCGAGGGACTAGCGGGGGGGCTTGGCAGTATTTT. As protein: CASSQGRGTSGGAWQYF.

The chain couples TRBV5-1 to TRBJ1-1; 9 positions match TRBD1. The CDR3 runs to 15 residues. The ends lost 4 bases at V and 0 bases at J; junction bases unmatched: 4. Per the germline V gene, CDR1 is SGHRS and CDR2 is YFSETQ. CDR3: CASSSGTGLNTEAFF. The CDR3 coding sequence is TGCGCCAGCAGCAGCGGGACAGGGTTGAACACTGAAGCTTTCTTT.

The table lists this clone with a few counts. The chain links TRBV4-2 to TRBJ1-1; D is uncertain. The CDR3 spans 13 residues. The germline gives CDR1 LGHNA, CDR2 YNFKEQ. V was clipped by 0 bases and J by 1 base, with 3 bases between them. Written as DNA, the CDR3 is TGTGCCAGCAGCCAAGAACAGAACACTGAAGCTTTCTTT. This translates into CASSQEQNTEAFF.

The rearrangement uses TRBV5-1 and TRBJ1-1; TRBD1 matches 8 bases. V shed 3 bases, J shed 0 bases, and the junction held 7 bases outside the gene matches. Germline V lookup: CDR1 SGHRS, CDR2 YFSETQ. The CDR3 runs to 16 residues. The CDR3 loop is CASSSSGTGMNTEAFF. The CDR3 DNA follows: TGCGCCAGCAGCTCCTCCGGGACAGGAATGAACACTGAAGCTTTCTTT.

Notes on this clone: Other DNA sequences in this specimen translate into the identical CDR3. The V call is TRBV11-3, the J call TRBJ2-1; D gene ambiguous. The CDR3 is 15 amino acids. CDR1 is SGHNT and CDR2 is YENEEA in the germline V gene. Trimming shortened V by 1 base and J by 0 bases, and 7 bases separated the two germline ends. The chain's CDR3 is CASSLGGSSYNEQFF. CDR3 coding DNA: TGTGCCAGCAGCTTAGGCGGAAGCTCCTACAATGAGCAGTTCTTC.

The chain is built from TRBV7-9 and TRBJ1-1; D unclear. CDR3 length: 13 amino acids. Trimming stripped 5 bases from V and 5 bases from J, with 12 bases between. Germline V gene lookup returns CDR1 SEHNR and CDR2 FQNEAQ (reference sequence). CDR3 coding DNA: TGTGCCAGCAGCCCCCAGCCGGGGACTGAAGCTTTCTTT. It translates to CASSPQPGTEAFF.

This chain joins TRBV11-2 and TRBJ2-3; 7 bases are shared with TRBD1. From germline, CDR1 is SGHAT and CDR2 FQNNGV. V was pared by 5 bases and J by 7 bases, with 15 bases of the junction left unmatched. The CDR3 covers 16 residues. The CDR3 DNA sequence: TGTGCCAGCAGCCGTGCCGGGACAGCGGACCCCAATACGCAGTATTTT. Its translation: CASSRAGTADPNTQYF.

The V and J genes are TRBV28 and TRBJ2-3; TRBD2 is a possible D gene (6 bases). Germline CDR1 is MDHEN and CDR2 is SYDVKM. Between the trimmed V and J ends, which lost 2 bases and 2 bases, there was a span of 8 bases. This CDR3 has 14 residues. The CDR3 region is CASSLRLDTDTQYF. The CDR3 nucleotides are TGTGCCAGCAGTTTACGACTAGACACAGATACGCAGTATTTT.

The chain carries TRBV19 and TRBJ1-3, with 9 bases that match TRBD1. The CDR3 is 14 residues long. V dropped 6 bases and J dropped 8; count of bases not matched to a gene: 8. Germline loops: CDR1 LNHDA, CDR2 SQIVND (reference sequence). In DNA, the CDR3 is TGTGCCAGTAGCTTTCAACAGGGGGCTCACACCATATATTTT. It specifies CASSFQQGAHTIYF.

This chain connects TRBV2 to TRBJ2-7; TRBD1 agrees at 7 bases. The V gene end was trimmed by 6 bases and the J gene end by 6 bases; junction bases not matched to a gene: 8. Per germline, CDR1 SNHLY and CDR2 FYNNEI. The CDR3 consists of 13 residues. CDR3 sequence reads: CASSPRPGGEQYV. The CDR3 coding sequence is TGTGCCAGCAGCCCCCGGCCAGGGGGCGAGCAGTACGTC.